The sequence of this TCR beta chain was determined in a study of blood T cells in healthy people across ages. Broader study findings: Comparison with aged donors showed that long-lived donors had more naive CD4+ cells and higher diversity.

CDR3 length: 15 residues. The ends were cut back, 0 bases at V and 1 base at J, with 12 bases in the middle. In germline, CDR1 is DFQATT, CDR2 SNEGSKA (reference sequence). Worth noting for this clonotype: Its target is not known.

The individuals who served as donors were healthy Caucasians living in Russia, aged about 6 to 100. Using a J-beta primer mix together with a sample-barcoded 5' primer, a second PCR was run for roughly 6 to 12 cycles. TCRdb re-analysed the 5' RACE reads in MiXCR, keeping a single row per CDR3 protein. The table lists around 1,900,000 distinct CDR3 sequences, 30% to 40% of them singletons. Sequenced: blood. The rearrangement links TRBV20-1 to TRBJ2-5; D is ambiguous. This sequence was found in a human donor in good health. The CDR3 is CSARDPVFSQETQYF. The CDR3 coding sequence is TGCAGTGCTAGAGATCCGGTATTCAGCCAAGAGACCCAGTACTTC.